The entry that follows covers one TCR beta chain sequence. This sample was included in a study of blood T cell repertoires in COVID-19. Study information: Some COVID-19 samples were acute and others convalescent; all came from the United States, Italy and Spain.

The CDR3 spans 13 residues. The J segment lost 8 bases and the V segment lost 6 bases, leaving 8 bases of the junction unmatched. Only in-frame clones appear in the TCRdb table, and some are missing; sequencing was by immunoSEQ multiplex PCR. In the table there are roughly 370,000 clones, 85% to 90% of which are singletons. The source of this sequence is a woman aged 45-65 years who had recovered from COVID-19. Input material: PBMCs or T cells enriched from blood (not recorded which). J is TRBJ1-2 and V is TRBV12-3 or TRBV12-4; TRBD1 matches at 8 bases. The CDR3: CASSPQGANGYTF. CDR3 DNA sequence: TGTGCCAGCAGCCCGCAGGGGGCGAACGGCTACACCTTC.